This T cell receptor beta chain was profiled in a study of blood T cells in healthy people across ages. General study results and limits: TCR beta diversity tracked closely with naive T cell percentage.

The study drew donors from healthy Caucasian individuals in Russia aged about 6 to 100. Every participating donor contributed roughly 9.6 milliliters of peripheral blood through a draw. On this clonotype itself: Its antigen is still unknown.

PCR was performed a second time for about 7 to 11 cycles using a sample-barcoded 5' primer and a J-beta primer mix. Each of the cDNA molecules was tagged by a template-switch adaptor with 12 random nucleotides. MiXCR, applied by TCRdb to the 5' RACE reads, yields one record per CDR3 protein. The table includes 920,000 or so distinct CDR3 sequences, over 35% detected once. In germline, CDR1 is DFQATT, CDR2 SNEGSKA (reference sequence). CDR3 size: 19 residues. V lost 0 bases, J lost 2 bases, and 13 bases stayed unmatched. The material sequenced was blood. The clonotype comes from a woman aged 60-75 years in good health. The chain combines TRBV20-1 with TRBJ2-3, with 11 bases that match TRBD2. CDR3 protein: CSARDEEAPSGRLTDTQYF. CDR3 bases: TGCAGTGCTAGAGATGAAGAGGCCCCTAGCGGGAGGCTCACAGATACGCAGTATTTT.